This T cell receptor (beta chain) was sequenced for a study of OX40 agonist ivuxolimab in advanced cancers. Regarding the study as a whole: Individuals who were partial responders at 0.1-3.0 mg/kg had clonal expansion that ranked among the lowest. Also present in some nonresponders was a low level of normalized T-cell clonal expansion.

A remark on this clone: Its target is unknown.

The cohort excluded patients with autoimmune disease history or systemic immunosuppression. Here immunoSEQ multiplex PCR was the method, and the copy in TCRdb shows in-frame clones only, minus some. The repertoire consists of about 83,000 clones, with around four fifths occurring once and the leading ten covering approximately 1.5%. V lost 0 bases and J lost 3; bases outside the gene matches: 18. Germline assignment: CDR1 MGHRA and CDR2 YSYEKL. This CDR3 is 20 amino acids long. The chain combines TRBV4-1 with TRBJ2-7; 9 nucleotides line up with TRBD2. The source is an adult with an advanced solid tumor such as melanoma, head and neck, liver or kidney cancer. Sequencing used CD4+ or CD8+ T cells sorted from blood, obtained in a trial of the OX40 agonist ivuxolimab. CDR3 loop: CASSQDPPAGGFGGSYEQYF. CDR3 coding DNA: TGCGCCAGCAGCCAAGATCCGCCAGCGGGGGGCTTTGGAGGAAGCTACGAGCAGTACTTC.